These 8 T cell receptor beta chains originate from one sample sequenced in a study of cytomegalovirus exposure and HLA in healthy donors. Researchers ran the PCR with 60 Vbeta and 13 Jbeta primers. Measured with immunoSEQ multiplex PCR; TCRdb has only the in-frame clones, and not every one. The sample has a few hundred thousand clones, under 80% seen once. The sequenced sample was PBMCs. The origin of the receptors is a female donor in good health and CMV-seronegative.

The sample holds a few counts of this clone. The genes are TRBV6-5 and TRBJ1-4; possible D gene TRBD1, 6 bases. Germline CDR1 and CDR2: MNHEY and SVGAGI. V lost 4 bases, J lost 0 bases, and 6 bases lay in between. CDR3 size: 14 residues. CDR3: CASSSGATNEKLFF. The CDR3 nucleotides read TGTGCCAGCAGTTCAGGGGCAACTAATGAAAAACTGTTTTTT.

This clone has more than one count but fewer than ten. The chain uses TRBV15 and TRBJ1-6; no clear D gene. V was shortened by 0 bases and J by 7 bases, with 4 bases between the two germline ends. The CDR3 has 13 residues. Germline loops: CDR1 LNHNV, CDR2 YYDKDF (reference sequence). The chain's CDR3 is CATSRDGNSPLHF. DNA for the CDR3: TGTGCCACCAGCAGAGATGGCAATTCACCCCTCCACTTT.

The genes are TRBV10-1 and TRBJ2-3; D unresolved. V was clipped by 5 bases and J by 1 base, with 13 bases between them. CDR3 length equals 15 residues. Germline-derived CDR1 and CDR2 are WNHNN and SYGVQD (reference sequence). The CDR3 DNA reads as TGCGCCAGCAGTCGGAGACTGGCGGGCACAGATACGCAGTATTTT. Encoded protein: CASSRRLAGTDTQYF.

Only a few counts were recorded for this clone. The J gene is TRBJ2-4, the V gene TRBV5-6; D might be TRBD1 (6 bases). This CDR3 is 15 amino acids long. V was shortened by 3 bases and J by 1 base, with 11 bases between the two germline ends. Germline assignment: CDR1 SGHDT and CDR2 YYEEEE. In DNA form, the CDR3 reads TGTGCCAGCAGCTCAACCGGACAGGCCAAAAACATTCAGTACTTC. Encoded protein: CASSSTGQAKNIQYF.

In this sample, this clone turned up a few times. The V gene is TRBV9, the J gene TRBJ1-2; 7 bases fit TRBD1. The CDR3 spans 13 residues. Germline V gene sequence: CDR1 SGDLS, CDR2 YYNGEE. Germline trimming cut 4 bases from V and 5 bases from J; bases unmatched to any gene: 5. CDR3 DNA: TGTGCCAGCAGCCCAGACAGGGCGTATGGCTACACCTTC. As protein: CASSPDRAYGYTF.

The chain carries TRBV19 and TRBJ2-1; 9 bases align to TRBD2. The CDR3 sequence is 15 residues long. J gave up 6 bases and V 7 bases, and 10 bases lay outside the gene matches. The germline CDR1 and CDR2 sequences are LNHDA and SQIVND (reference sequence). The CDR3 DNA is TGTGCCAGTACGGGCGGGAGGGGAGCTGGCAATGAGCAGTTCTTC. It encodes CASTGGRGAGNEQFF.

CDR3 sequence reads: CASSIDRGGEGNQPQHF. CDR3 DNA sequence: TGTGCCAGTAGTATAGATCGGGGGGGAGAGGGCAATCAGCCCCAGCATTTT. The rearrangement joins TRBV19 to TRBJ1-5; weak D call: TRBD1 (5 bases). Germline assignment: CDR1 LNHDA and CDR2 SQIVND (reference sequence). Trimming stripped 0 bases from V and 2 bases from J, with 14 bases between. This CDR3 has 17 amino acids.

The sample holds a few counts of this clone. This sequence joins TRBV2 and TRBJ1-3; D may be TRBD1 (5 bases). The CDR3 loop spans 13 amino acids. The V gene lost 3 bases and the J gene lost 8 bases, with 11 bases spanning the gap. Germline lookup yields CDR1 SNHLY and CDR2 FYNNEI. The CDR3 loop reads CASSDDSFYTIYF. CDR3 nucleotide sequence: TGTGCCAGCAGTGATGACAGCTTCTACACCATATATTTT.